This TCR beta chain originates from a study of blood T cell repertoires in COVID-19 (dated by TCRdb to 2018 to 2021). The study in broad terms: Collaborator samples came from the United States, Italy and Spain and covered acute and convalescent phases of COVID-19. The prospective study material was composed of cDNA or gDNA derived from T cells, B-cell-depleted T cells, or PBMCs. The dataset comprised deeply sampled blood TCRbeta repertoires from subjects exposed to, actively infected with, or recovered from COVID-19. The repertoires were released in a freely available public database meant as a resource for research on the immune response to SARS-CoV-2. The samples were drawn from the first 160 participants of the ongoing ImmuneRACE study and from 950 to 1,500 subjects provided by 6 global collaborators. The sample metadata nearly always contained a de-identified subject ID, COVID-19 status, age in years and sex. Where available, HLA class I and class II types were taken from metadata supplied by the sample provider and were not determined by assay-based typing.

Participants in the prospective study were enrolled through a virtual design, were aged about 18 to 100 years, and lived in 20 to 30 United States geographic areas. In the prospective study, cohorts were assigned on the basis of participant-reported clinical history obtained from a screening survey and a study questionnaire. For ImmuneRACE Cohort 3, a participant was defined as recovered based on two consecutive negative NP/OP PCR tests, clearance by a healthcare professional, or resolution of symptoms. Each participant in the prospective study had whole blood, serum and a nasopharyngeal or oropharyngeal swab collected by mobile phlebotomists. Additional blood draws and questionnaires over an approximately two-month period could optionally be provided by prospective study participants. Prospective study blood samples were shipped either frozen or at room temperature before DNA extraction. About this clone: Its specific antigen is unknown. The sample holds no much larger clone one base away, and base qualities are not on file.

TCRbeta CDR3 regions were amplified from genomic DNA using the immunoSEQ Assay, a bias-controlled multiplex PCR. In the authors' own workflow: The number of nucleated cells in each sample was estimated by amplification of reference gene primers within the assay. To quantify the absolute abundance of each unique TCRbeta CDR3 rearrangement, sequence reads were collapsed and filtered. For each sample, productive Simpson clonality was calculated as the square root of Simpson's diversity index over productive rearrangements. In TCRdb, the immuneACCESS table is reduced to in-frame sequences with V and J assigned. These tables do not hold every clone; where another copy was compared, an unresolved V gene accounts for under half, and the others remain unexplained. Clone size and the V and J calls come from that table; the DNA yielded D and trimming. The sample table contains 490,000 or so clones; only one count was recorded for approximately 90% of them. The ten largest clones add up to around 7.9% of the sample.

General conclusions and limits of the study: The amount of clinical and demographic metadata varied by source and participant and was provided uncurated.

This TCR was recovered from a woman in her sixties or seventies who had recovered from COVID-19. Sample: PBMCs or T cells enriched from blood (not recorded which).

The CDR3 loop reads CASRRGSSYNEQFF. In nucleotides, the sequence is TGTGCCAGTAGAAGGGGGAGCTCCTACAATGAGCAGTTCTTC. The chain is made from TRBV19 and TRBJ2-1; perhaps TRBD1 is the D gene, with 6 bases matching. Trimming costs V 6 bases and J 0 bases, and their ends lie 9 bases apart. The CDR3, from cysteine to phenylalanine, totals 14 residues. CDR3 DNA only is kept here, 42 bases in frame from base 1. The germline V gene (reference sequence) yields LNHDA for CDR1 and SQIVND for CDR2.